The clone carrying this TCR beta chain has more than one count but fewer than ten. Its target is unknown. The entry originates in a study of shared clonotypes between healthy human individuals. Findings of the study overall: The represented genetic and exposure-history diversity was limited by the small number of donors.

CDR3 size: 13 residues. Trimming left V 3 bases short and J 5 bases short, with 5 bases between. Germline lookup yields CDR1 WSHSY and CDR2 SAAADI. The authors split each subset's genomic DNA evenly across several immunoSEQ plates. In replicate PCRs of sorted subsets, roughly 190 ng DNA, approximately 30,000 T cell genomes, was used. The data were produced by immunoSEQ multiplex PCR, yet TCRdb's version contains in-frame clones alone and is incomplete. The sample contains 950,000 to 1,300,000 clones, approximately 72% of which appear only once. This sequence joins TRBV10-2 and TRBJ1-6; weak D call: TRBD1 (5 bases). The TCR originated in a man between 18 and 29 years old in good health. The sequencing sample was made of memory CD4+ T cells sorted from blood. Specified subset: CD45RA-negative fraction. The CDR3 spells CASSDRDNSPLHF. CDR3 nucleotides: TGCGCCAGCAGTGACAGGGATAATTCACCCCTCCACTTT.